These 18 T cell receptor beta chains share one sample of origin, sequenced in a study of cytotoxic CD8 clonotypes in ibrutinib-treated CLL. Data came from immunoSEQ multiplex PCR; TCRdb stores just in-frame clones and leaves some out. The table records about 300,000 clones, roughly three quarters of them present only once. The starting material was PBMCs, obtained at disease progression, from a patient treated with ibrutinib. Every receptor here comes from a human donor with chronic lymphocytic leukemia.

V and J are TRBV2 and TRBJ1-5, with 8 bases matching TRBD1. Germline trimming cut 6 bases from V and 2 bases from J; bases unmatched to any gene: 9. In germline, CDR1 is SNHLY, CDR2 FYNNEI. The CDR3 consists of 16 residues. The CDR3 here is CASRVDRGRGNQPQHF. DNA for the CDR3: TGTGCCAGCAGGGTAGACAGGGGTAGAGGCAATCAGCCCCAGCATTTT.

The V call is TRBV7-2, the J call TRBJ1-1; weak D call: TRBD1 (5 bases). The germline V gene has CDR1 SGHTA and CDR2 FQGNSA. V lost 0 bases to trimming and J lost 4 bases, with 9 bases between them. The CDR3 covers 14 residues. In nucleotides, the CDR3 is TGTGCCAGCAGCTTAGCGTGGGGGGGCACTGAAGCTTTCTTT. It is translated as CASSLAWGGTEAFF.

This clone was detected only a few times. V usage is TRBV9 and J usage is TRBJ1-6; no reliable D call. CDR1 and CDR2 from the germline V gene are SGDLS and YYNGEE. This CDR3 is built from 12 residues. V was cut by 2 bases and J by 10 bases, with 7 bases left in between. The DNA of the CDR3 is TGTGCCAGCAGCGTGGAGGGATCACCCCTCCACTTT. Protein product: CASSVEGSPLHF.

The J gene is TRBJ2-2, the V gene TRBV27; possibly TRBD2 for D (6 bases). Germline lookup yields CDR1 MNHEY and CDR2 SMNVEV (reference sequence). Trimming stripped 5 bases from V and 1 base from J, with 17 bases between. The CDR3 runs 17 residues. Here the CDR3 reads CASSPHLRGQNTGELFF. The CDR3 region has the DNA TGTGCCAGCAGTCCCCACCTGCGGGGCCAGAACACCGGGGAGCTGTTTTTT.

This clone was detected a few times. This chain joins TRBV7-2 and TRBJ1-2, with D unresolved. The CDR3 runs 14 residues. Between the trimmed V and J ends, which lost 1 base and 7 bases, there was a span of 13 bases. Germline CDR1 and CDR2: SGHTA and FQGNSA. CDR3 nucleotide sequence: TGTGCCAGCAGCTTAGTTGGAGGGATAGTTGGCTACACCTTC. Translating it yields CASSLVGGIVGYTF.

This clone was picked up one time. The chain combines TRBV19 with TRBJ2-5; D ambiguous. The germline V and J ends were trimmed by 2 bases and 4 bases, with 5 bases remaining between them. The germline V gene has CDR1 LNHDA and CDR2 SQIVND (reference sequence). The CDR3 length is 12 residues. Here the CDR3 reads CASSIPAETQYF. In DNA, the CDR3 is TGTGCCAGTAGTATACCCGCAGAGACCCAGTACTTC. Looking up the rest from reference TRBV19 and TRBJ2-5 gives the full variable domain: DGGITQSPKYLFRKEGQNVTLSCEQNLNHDAMYWYRQDPGQGLRLIYYSQIVNDFQKGDIAEGYSVSREKKESFPLTVTSAQKNPTAFYLCASSIPAETQYFGPGTRLLVL.

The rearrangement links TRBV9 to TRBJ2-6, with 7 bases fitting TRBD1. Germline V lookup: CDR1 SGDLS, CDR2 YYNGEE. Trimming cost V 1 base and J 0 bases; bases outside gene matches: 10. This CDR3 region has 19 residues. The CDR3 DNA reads TGTGCCAGCAGCGTATCGACGACAGGGTCGGACTCTGGGGCCAACGTCCTGACTTTC. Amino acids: CASSVSTTGSDSGANVLTF.

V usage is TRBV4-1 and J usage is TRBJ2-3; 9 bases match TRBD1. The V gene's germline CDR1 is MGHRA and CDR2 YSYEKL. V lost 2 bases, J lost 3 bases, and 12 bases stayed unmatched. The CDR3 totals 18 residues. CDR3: CASSQSVFGTGITDTQYF. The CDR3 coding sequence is TGCGCCAGCAGCCAATCCGTTTTCGGGACAGGGATAACAGATACGCAGTATTTT.

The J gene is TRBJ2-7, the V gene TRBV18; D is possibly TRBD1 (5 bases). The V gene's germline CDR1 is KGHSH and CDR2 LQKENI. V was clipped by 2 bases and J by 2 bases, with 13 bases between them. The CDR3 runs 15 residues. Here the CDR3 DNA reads TGTGCCAGCTCACCAAGTGGGGCCACAGCCTACGAGCAGTACTTC. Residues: CASSPSGATAYEQYF. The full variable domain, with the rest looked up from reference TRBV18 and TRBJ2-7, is NAGVMQNPRHLVRRRGQEARLRCSPMKGHSHVYWYRQLPEEGLKFMVYLQKENIIDESGMPKERFSAEFPKEGPSILRIQQVVRGDSAAYFCASSPSGATAYEQYFGPGTRLTVT.

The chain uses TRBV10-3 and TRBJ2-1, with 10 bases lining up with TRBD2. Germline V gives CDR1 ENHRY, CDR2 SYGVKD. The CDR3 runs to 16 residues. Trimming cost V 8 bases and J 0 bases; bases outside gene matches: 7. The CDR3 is CAISASGGHSYNEQFF. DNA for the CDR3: TGTGCCATCTCGGCTAGCGGGGGCCACTCCTACAATGAGCAGTTCTTC.

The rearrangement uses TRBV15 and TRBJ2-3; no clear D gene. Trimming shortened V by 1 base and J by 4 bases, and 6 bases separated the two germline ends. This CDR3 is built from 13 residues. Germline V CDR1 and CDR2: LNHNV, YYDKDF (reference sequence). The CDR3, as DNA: TGTGCCACCAGCAGAGTCGGCCCAGATACGCAGTATTTT. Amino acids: CATSRVGPDTQYF.

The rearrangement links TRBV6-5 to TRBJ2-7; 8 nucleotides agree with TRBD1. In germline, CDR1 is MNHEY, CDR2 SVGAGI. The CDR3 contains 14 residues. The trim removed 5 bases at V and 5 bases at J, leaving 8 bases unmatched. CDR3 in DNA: TGTGCCAGCAGTCCGGGACAGGCCCTTCACGAGCAGTACTTC. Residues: CASSPGQALHEQYF.

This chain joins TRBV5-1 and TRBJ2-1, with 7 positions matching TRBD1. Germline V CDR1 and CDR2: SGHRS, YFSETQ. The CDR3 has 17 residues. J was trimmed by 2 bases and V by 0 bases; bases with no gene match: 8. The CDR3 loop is CASSLAKTGTPYNEQFF. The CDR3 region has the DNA TGCGCCAGCAGCTTGGCCAAGACAGGGACGCCCTACAATGAGCAGTTCTTC.

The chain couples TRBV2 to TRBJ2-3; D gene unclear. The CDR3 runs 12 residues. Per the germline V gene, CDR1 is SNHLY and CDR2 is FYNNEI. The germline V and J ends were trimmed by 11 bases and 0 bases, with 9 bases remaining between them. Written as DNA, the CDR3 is TGTGCCGGGTCAAAGAGCACAGATACGCAGTATTTT. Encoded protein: CAGSKSTDTQYF.

The CDR3: CASSLPTGTSGGITSTDTQYF. The CDR3 bases are TGCGCCAGCAGCCTTCCTACCGGGACTAGCGGGGGGATAACTAGCACAGATACGCAGTATTTT. The chain carries TRBV23-1 and TRBJ2-3, with 15 bases that match TRBD2. TRBV23-1 is an open reading frame, and its role is uncertain. This CDR3 is built from 21 residues. V shed 6 bases, J shed 0 bases, and the junction held 16 bases outside the gene matches.

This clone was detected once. The DNA of the CDR3 is TGTGCCAGCTCGCAGGGACTGTGGAATGAAAAACTGTTTTTT. As protein: CASSQGLWNEKLFF. This chain links TRBV18 with TRBJ1-4; a possible D gene is TRBD1 (5 bases). In germline, CDR1 is KGHSH, CDR2 LQKENI. The V gene lost 6 bases and the J gene lost 5 bases, with 13 bases spanning the gap. This CDR3 contains 14 residues.

The CDR3 protein is CASSPVGPETQYF. In DNA, the CDR3 is TGTGCCAGCAGCCCGGTGGGTCCAGAGACCCAGTACTTC. The chain uses TRBV7-7 and TRBJ2-5; D is unresolved. Germline assignment: CDR1 SSHAT and CDR2 FNYEAQ (reference sequence). V lost 5 bases to trimming and J lost 4 bases, with 11 bases between them. This CDR3 contains 13 residues.

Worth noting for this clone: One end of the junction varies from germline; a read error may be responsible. CDR3 DNA: TGTGCCAGCAGCTCCCAACAGGGTTTCCCCGCCGTCAATCAGCAGTTCTTC. This sequence encodes CASSSQQGFPAVNQQFF. This chain uses TRBV7-9 with TRBJ2-1; tentative D call: TRBD1 (6 bases). This CDR3 is 17 amino acids long. Germline CDR1 is SEHNR and CDR2 is FQNEAQ (reference sequence).